This T cell receptor (beta chain) was identified during a study of cytomegalovirus exposure and HLA in healthy donors. The CDR3 has 14 residues. Germline-derived CDR1 and CDR2 are SGHDT and YYEEEE. PCR primers comprised 60 Vbeta and 13 Jbeta primers. TCRdb's copy holds only in-frame clones and misses some; the assay was immunoSEQ multiplex PCR. Its table lists 150,000 to 250,000 clones. Study findings and constraints: Using a false discovery rate of 0.05, a later analysis showed that 16,951 TCR beta sequences were associated with HLA alleles. A missense variant in DCLRE1C was later tied to TCR beta V- and J-gene trimming. Earlier findings revealed that most TCR beta V segments proved productive either about 87% or about 30% of the time.

With regard to this clone: Its target is not known. The germline gene is not matched at one end of the junction; a read error may be the cause.

The sequenced sample consisted of PBMCs. The chain couples TRBV5-6 to TRBJ2-7, with 8 bases that match TRBD1. The origin of this receptor is a boy between 5 and 17 years old in good health and CMV-seronegative. The CDR3 DNA reads TGTGCCGGCAGCCGGACAGGGAAATCCTACGAGCAGTACTTC. Its protein product is CAGSRTGKSYEQYF.